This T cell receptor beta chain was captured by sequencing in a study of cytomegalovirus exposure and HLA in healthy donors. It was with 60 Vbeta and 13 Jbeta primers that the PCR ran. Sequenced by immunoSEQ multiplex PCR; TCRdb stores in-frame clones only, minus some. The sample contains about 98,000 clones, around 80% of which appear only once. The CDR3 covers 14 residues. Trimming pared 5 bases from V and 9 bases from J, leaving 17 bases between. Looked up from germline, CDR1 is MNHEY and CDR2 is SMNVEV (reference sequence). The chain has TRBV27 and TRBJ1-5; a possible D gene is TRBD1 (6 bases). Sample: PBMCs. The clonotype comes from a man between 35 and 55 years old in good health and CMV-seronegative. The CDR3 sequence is CASSNTAGVWPQHF. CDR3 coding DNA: TGTGCCAGCAGTAATACAGCAGGGGTCTGGCCCCAGCATTTT.